These T cell receptor beta chains were read from a single sample in a study of blood T cell repertoires in COVID-19. Sequenced by immunoSEQ multiplex PCR; TCRdb stores in-frame clones only, minus some. The repertoire has 220,000 or so clones, 70% to 90% of them found once; the top ten carry around 9.6%. Sequenced material: peripheral blood. The receptors here all came from a woman aged 45-65 years with COVID-19, enrolled during active disease. Both conserved end residues are part of each CDR3. The order of the fields is clone size, V gene, J gene, CDR3 protein. Not every row has a clone size; where given, it reads once, few, many or a size class.

size: NA; V: TRBV19; J: TRBJ1-1; CDR3: CASRDRNTEAFF
size: NA; V: TRBV30; J: TRBJ1-5; CDR3: CAWNRVNQPQHF
size: once; V: TRBV3-1/TRBV3-2; J: TRBJ2-3; CDR3: CASSAETSGADTQYF
size: NA; V: TRBV19; J: TRBJ1-5; CDR3: CASSLGGARNQPQHF
size: NA; V: TRBV2; J: TRBJ2-5; CDR3: CASKPRDRGLETQYF
size: NA; V: TRBV19; J: TRBJ2-3; CDR3: CASKRVGTQRTDTQYF
size: NA; V: TRBV13; J: TRBJ2-1; CDR3: CASRKAGGNYNEQFF
size: NA; V: TRBV12-3/TRBV12-4; J: TRBJ1-5; CDR3: CASSLEEGAQHF
size: NA; V: TRBV9; J: TRBJ2-5; CDR3: CASSVAVQGRKETQYF
size: NA; V: TRBV7-9; J: TRBJ1-2; CDR3: CASSPGAGATYGYTF
size: NA; V: TRBV11-2; J: TRBJ1-4; CDR3: CASSPAGGGSELFF
size: NA; V: TRBV28; J: TRBJ2-5; CDR3: CASSSQPAGGRETQYF
size: NA; V: TRBV9; J: TRBJ1-2; CDR3: CASSVGQGARGYTF
size: NA; V: TRBV18; J: TRBJ2-5; CDR3: CASSLQGQKTQYF
size: NA; V: TRBV11-2; J: TRBJ2-1; CDR3: CASRETLHNEQFF
size: NA; V: TRBV7-2; J: TRBJ1-1; CDR3: CASSPRQIMNTEAFF
size: few; V: TRBV4-1; J: TRBJ1-2; CDR3: CASSQVDSPYGYTF
size: NA; V: TRBV28; J: TRBJ1-1; CDR3: CASSLGGNTEAFF
size: NA; V: TRBV6-6; J: TRBJ1-2; CDR3: CASSYSNFREDYGYTF
size: NA; V: TRBV4-2; J: TRBJ2-1; CDR3: CASSQEGRTSYNEQFF
size: NA; V: TRBV9; J: TRBJ1-2; CDR3: CASSFDKQRRNYGYTF
size: NA; V: TRBV20-1; J: TRBJ2-3; CDR3: CSASRARGRTDTQYF